The text below deals with one T cell receptor (beta chain). The source of the sample is a study of blood T cell repertoires in COVID-19. For the study at large: There were acute and convalescent COVID-19 samples, and they came from the United States, Italy and Spain.

Trimming stripped 4 bases from V and 9 bases from J, with 13 bases between. This CDR3 contains 13 residues. Germline CDR1 is SEHNR and CDR2 is FQNEAQ (reference sequence). Sequencing was performed with immunoSEQ multiplex PCR; in TCRdb, only in-frame clones are kept and a portion is missing. The sample gives 300,000 or so clones, around four fifths of which show up once; approximately 4.1% is in the top ten. Source material: peripheral blood. The chain has TRBV7-9 and TRBJ2-1; D is unclear. The TCR comes from a woman aged 45-65 years with active or convalescent COVID-19. Here the CDR3 reads CASSSDLYGEQFF. CDR3 DNA sequence: TGTGCCAGCAGCTCCGATCTATATGGTGAGCAGTTCTTC. Combining the CDR3 with reference TRBV7-9 and TRBJ2-1 gives the whole variable domain DTGVSQNPRHKITKRGQNVTFRCDPISEHNRLYWYRQTLGQGPEFLTYFQNEAQLEKSRLLSDRFSAERPKGSFSTLEIQRTEQGDSAMYLCASSSDLYGEQFFGPGTRLTVL.